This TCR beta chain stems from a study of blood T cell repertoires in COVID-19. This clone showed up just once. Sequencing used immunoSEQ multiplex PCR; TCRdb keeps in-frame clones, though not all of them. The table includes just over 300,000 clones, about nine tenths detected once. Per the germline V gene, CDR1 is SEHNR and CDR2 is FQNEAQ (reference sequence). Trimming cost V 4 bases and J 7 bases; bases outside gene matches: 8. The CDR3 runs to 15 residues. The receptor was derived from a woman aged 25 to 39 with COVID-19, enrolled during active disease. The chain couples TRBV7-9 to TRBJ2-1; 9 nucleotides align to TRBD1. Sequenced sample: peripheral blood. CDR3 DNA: TGTGCCAGCAGCTCTACCGGGACAGGGAGAAATGAGCAGTTCTTC. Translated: CASSSTGTGRNEQFF.